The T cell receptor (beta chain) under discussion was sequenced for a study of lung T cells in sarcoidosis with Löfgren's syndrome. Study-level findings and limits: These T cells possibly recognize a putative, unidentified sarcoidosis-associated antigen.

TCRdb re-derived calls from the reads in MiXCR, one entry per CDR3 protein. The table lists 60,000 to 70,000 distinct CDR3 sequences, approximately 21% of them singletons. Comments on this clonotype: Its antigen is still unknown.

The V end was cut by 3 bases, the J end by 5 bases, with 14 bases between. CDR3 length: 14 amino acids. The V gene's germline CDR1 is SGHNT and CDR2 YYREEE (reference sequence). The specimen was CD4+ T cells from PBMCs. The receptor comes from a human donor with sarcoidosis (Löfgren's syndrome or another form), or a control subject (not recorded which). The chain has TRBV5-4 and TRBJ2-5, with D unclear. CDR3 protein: CASSSGSLGETQYF. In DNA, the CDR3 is TGTGCCAGCAGCTCGGGCTCCCTGGGGGAGACCCAGTACTTC.